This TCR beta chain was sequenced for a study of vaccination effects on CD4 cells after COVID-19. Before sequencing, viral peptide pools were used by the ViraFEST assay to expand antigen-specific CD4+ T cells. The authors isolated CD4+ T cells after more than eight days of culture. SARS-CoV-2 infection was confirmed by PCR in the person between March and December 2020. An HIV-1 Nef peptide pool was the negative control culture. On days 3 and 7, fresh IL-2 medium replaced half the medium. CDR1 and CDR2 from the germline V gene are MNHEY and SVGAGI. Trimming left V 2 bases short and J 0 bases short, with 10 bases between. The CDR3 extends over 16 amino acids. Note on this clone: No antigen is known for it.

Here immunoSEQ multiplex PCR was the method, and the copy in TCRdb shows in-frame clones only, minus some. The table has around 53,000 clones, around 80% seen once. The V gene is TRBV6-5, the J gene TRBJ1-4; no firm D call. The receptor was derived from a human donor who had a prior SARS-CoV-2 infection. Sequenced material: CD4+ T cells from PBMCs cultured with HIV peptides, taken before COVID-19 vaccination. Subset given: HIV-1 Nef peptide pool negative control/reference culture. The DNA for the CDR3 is TGTGCCAGCAGTTACGGCAGCTATGCAACTAATGAAAAACTGTTTTTT. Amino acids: CASSYGSYATNEKLFF.